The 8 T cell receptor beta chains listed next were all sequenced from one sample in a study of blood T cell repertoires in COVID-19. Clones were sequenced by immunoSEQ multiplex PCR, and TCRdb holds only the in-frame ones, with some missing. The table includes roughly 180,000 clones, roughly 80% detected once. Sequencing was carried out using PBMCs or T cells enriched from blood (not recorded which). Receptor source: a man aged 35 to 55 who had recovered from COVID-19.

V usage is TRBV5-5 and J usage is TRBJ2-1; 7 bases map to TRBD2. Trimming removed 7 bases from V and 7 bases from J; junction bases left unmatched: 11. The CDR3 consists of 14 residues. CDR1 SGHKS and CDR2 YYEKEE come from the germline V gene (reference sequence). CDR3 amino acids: CASGREVLVNEQFF. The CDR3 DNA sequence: TGTGCCAGCGGGAGGGAGGTCCTTGTAAATGAGCAGTTCTTC.

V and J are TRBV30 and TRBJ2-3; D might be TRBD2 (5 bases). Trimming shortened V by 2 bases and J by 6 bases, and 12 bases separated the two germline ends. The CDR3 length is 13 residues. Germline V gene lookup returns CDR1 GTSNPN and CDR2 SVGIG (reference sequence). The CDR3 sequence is CAWSRMGVDTQYF. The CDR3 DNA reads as TGTGCCTGGAGTCGTATGGGAGTCGATACGCAGTATTTT.

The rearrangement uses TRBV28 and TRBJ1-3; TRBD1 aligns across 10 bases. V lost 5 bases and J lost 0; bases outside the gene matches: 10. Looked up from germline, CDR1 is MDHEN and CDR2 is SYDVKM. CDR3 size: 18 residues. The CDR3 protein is CASSPSSRDRGSGNTIYF. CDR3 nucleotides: TGTGCCAGCAGTCCGAGCTCCCGGGACAGGGGCTCTGGAAACACCATATATTTT.

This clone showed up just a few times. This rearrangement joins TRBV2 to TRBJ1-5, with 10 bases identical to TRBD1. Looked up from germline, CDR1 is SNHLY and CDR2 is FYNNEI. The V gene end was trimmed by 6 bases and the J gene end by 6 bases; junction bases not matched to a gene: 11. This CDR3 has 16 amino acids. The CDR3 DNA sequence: TGTGCCAGCAGCACCTCCGGGACAGGGGTAATTCAGCCCCAGCATTTT. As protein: CASSTSGTGVIQPQHF.

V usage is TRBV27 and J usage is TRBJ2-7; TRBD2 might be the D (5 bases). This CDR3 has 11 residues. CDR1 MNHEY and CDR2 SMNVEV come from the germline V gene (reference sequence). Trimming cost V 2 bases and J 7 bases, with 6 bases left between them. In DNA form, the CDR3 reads TGTGCCAGCAGTTTAGCGGGTGAGCAGTACTTC. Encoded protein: CASSLAGEQYF.

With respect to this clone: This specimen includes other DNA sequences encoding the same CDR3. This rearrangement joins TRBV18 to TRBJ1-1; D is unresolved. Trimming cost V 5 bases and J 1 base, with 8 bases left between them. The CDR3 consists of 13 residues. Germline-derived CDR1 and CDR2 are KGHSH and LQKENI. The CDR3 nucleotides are TGTGCCAGCTCAACCGGAGAGAACACTGAAGCTTTCTTT. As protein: CASSTGENTEAFF.

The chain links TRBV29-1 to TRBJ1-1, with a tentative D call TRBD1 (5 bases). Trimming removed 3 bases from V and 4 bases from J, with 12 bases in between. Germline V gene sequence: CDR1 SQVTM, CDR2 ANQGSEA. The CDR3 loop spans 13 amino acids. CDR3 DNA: TGCAGCGTTGAGGGCCAGACAGTCACTGAAGCTTTCTTT. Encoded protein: CSVEGQTVTEAFF.

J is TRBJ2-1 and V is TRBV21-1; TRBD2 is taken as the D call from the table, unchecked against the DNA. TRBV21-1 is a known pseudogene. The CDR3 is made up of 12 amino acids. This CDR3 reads CARFGSGDEQFF. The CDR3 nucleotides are TGTGCCAGGTTTGGGAGCGGGGATGAGCAGTTCTTC.